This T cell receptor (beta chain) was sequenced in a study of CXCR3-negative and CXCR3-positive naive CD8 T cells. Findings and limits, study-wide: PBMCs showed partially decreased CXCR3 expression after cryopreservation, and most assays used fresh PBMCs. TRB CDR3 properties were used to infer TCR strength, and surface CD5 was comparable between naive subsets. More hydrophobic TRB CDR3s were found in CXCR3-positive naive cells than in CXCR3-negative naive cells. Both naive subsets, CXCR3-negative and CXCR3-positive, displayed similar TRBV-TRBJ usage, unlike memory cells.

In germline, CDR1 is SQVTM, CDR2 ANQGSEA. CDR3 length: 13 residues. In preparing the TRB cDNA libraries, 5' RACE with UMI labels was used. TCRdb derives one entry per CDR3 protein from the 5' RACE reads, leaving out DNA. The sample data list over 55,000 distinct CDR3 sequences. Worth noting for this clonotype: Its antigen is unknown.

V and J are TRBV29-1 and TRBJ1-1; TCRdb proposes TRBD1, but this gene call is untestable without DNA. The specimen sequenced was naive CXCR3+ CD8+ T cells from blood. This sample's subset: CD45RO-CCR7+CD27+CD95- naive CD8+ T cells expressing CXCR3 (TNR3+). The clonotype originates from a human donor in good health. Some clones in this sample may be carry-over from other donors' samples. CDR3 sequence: CSGSPRGRTEAYF.